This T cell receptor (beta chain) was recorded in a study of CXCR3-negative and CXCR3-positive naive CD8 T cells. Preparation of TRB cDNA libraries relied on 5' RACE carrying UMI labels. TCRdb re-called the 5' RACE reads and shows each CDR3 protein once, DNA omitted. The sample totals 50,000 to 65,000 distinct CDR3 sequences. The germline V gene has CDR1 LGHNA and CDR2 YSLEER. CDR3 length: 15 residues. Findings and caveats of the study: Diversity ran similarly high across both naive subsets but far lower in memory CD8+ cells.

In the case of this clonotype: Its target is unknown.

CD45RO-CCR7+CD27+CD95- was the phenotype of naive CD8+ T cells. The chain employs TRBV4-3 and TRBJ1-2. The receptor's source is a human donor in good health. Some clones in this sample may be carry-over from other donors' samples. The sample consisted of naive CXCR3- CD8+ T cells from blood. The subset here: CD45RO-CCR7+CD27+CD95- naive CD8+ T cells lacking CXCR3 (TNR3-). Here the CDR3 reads CASSQGVASNYGYTF.